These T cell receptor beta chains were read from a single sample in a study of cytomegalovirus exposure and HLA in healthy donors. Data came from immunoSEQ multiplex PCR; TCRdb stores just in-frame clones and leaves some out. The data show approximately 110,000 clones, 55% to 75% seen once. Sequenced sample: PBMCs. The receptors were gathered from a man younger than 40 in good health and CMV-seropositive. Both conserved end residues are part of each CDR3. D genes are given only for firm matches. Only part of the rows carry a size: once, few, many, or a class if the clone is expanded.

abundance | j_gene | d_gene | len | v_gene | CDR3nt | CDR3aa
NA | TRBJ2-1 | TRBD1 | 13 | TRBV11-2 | TGTGCCAGCAGCTCCGACAGGGGCGCTGAGCAGTTCTTC | CASSSDRGAEQFF
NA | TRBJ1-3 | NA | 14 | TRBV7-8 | TGTGCCAGCAGGACAGGCCTCCGGGGAAACACCATATATTTT | CASRTGLRGNTIYF
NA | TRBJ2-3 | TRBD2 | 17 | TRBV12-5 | TGTGCTAGTGGTTTGACCTTGACTAGCGGGGTCCCAGATACGCAGTATTTT | CASGLTLTSGVPDTQYF
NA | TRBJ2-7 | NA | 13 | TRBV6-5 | TGTGCCAGCAGTGAATCTGGGCCCGTCGAGCAGTACTTC | CASSESGPVEQYF
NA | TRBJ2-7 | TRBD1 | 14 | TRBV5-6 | TGTGCCAGCTCCCGGGGACAGGGACTCTACGAGCAGTACTTC | CASSRGQGLYEQYF
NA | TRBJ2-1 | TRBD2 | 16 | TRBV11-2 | TGTGCCAGCAGTACCCTCGGGCGGGGGGGCCACAAGGAGCAGTTCTTC | CASSTLGRGGHKEQFF
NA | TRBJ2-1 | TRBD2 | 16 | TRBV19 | TGTGCCAGTAGTACGAGAGCGGGGAACTCCTACAATGAGCAGTTCTTC | CASSTRAGNSYNEQFF
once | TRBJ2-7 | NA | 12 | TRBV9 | TGTGCCAGCAGCGCGAATATGGCCGAGCAGTACTTC | CASSANMAEQYF
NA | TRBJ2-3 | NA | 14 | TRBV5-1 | TGCGCCAGCAGCTTGGACAGGGCCACAGATACGCAGTATTTT | CASSLDRATDTQYF
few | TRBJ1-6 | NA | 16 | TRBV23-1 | TGCGCCAGCAATAGACACACCCCTCCCTATAATTCACCCCTCCACTTT | CASNRHTPPYNSPLHF
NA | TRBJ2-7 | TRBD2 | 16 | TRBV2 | TGTGCCAGGACTTCCACGGGGACTAGCGGTAGTTACGAGCAGTACTTC | CARTSTGTSGSYEQYF
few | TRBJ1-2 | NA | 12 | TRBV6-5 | TGTGCCAGCAGTTACTCGGCGGGGGGCTACACCTTC | CASSYSAGGYTF
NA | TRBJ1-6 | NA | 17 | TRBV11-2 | TGTGCCAGCAGCCGACAGGTGGGGGTGGGTGTCGATTCACCCCTCCACTTT | CASSRQVGVGVDSPLHF
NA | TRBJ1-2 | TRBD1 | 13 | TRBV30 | TGTGCCTGGAACCGGGACAGACCATATGGCTACACCTTC | CAWNRDRPYGYTF
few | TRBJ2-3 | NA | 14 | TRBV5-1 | TGCGCCAGCAGGGAGGTATCTAGCACAGATACGCAGTATTTT | CASREVSSTDTQYF
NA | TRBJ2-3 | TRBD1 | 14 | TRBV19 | TGTGCCAGTAGTTTCGGACAGGGCCCAGATACGCAGTATTTT | CASSFGQGPDTQYF
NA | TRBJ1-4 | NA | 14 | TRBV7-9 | TGTGCCAGCAGCTTAGGTGGGCCAAATGAAAAACTGTTTTTT | CASSLGGPNEKLFF
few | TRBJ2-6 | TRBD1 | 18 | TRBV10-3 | TGTGCCACTACCGACAGGGTGAACCCCTCCTCTGGGGCCAACGTCCTGACTTTC | CATTDRVNPSSGANVLTF
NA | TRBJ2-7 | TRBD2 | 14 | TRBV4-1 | TGCGCCAGCAGCCTCGGACTAGCGGCCTACGAGCAGTACTTC | CASSLGLAAYEQYF
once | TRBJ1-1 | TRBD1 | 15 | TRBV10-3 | TGTGCCATCAGGTGGGACAGGGCATTGAACACTGAAGCTTTCTTT | CAIRWDRALNTEAFF
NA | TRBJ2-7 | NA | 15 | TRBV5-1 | TGCGCCAGCAGCCCAGCCCTTAGCGGATCCTACGAGCAGTACTTC | CASSPALSGSYEQYF
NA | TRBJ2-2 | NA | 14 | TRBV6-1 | TGTGCCAGCAGTGAACAGGGTGGCACCGGGGAGCTGTTTTTT | CASSEQGGTGELFF
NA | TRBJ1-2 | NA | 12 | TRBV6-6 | TGTGCCAGCAGTTACCTCCCCTATGGCTACACCTTC | CASSYLPYGYTF
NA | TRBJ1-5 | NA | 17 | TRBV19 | TGTGCCAAGCAGAGGGGGGGGGCTTCAGAACGGAATCAGCCCCAGCATTTT | CAKQRGGASERNQPQHF
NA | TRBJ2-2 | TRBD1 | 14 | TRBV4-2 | TGTGCCAGCAGCCCGACAGGGGTTACCGGGGAGCTGTTTTTT | CASSPTGVTGELFF
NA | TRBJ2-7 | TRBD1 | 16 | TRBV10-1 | TGCGCCAGCAGTGACCGACAGGGTACTAGGGCCTACGAGCAGTACTTC | CASSDRQGTRAYEQYF
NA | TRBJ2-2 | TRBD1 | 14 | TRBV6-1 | TGTGCCAGCAGGGGACAGGAAAACACCGGGGAGCTGTTTTTT | CASRGQENTGELFF
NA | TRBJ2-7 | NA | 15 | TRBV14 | TGTGCCAGCATACTCCAGCTAGCGAACTCCTACGAGCAGTACTTC | CASILQLANSYEQYF
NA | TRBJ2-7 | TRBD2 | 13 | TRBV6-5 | TGTGCCAGCAGTCCCGGACTAGTCAACGCGCAGTACTTC | CASSPGLVNAQYF
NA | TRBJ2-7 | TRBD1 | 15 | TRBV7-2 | TGTGCCAGCAGCTCAGCCGGGACAGGGTTTTACGAGCAGTACTTC | CASSSAGTGFYEQYF
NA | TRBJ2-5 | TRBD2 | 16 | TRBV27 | TGTGCCAGCAGGGCGGGACTAGCGTTCCTCCAAGAGACCCAGTACTTC | CASRAGLAFLQETQYF
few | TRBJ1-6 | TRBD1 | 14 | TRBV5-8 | TGTGCCAGCAGCCTGGACAGGGGAAATTCACCCCTCCACTTT | CASSLDRGNSPLHF
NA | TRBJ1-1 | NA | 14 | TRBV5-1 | TGCGCCAGCAGTGACCTCGACGGGAGAAATGAAGCTTTCTTT | CASSDLDGRNEAFF
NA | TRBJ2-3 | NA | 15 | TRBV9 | TGTGCCAGCAGCGTAGGGGACTTCCTCACAGATACGCAGTATTTT | CASSVGDFLTDTQYF
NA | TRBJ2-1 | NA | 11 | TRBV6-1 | TGTGCCGTCCGGGGCTACAATGAGCAGTTCTTC | CAVRGYNEQFF
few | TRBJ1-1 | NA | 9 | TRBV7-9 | TGTGCCAGCAGCGTTCGAGCTTTCTTT | CASSVRAFF
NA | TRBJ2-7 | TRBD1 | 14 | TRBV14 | TGTGCCAGCAGCCAGCCGGGACAGAACTACGAGCAGTACTTC | CASSQPGQNYEQYF